This entry describes one TCR beta chain. This specimen comes from a study of T cell responses to AZD1222 COVID-19 vaccine. V was cut by 2 bases and J by 2 bases, with 13 bases left in between. The CDR3 totals 15 residues. Germline V gene sequence: CDR1 MNHEY, CDR2 SVGEGT. Here immunoSEQ multiplex PCR was the method, and the copy in TCRdb shows in-frame clones only, minus some. The sample holds about 170,000 clones, around nine tenths seen once. The rearrangement links TRBV6-2 or TRBV6-3 to TRBJ2-7; TRBD2 is a possible D gene (6 bases). The sequence was collected from an adult who received the AZD1222 COVID-19 vaccine. Sequencing was performed on peripheral blood, taken 28 days after the second AZD1222 dose. In DNA, the CDR3 is TGTGCCAGCAGTTACGCGGGGCCGGAGGCCTACGAGCAGTACTTC. Translation: CASSYAGPEAYEQYF.